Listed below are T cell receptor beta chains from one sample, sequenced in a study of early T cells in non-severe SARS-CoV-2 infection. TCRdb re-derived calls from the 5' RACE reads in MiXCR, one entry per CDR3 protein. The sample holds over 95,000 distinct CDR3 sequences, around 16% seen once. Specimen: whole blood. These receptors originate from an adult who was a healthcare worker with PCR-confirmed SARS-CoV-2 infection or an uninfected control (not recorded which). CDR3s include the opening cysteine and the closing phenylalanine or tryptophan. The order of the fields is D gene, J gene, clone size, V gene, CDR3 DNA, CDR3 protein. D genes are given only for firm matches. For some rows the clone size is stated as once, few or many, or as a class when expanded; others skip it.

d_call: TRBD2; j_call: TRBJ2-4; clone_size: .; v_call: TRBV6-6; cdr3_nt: TGTGCCAGCAGTTCCGGGACTAGCGGGTACTTTGCCAAAAACATTCAGTACTTC; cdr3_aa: CASSSGTSGYFAKNIQYF
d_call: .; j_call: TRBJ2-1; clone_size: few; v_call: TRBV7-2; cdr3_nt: TGTGCCAGCAGCGGAACAGGGAGCGGCAAACTTGAGCAGTTCTTC; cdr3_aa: CASSGTGSGKLEQFF
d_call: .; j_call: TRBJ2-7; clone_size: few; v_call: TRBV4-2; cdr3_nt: TGTGCCAGCAGCCGATCGACTGGCTACGAGCAGTACTTC; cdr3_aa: CASSRSTGYEQYF
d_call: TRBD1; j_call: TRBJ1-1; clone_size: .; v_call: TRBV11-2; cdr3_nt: TGTGCCAGCAGCGGCCGGGACAGCCGCCTCATTCCTCGCAACACTGAAGCTTTCTTT; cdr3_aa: CASSGRDSRLIPRNTEAFF
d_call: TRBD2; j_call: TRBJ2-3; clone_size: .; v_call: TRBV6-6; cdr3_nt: TGTGCCAGCAGTCCCGGACTAGCGGGGGGAGATACGCAGTATTTT; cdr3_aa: CASSPGLAGGDTQYF
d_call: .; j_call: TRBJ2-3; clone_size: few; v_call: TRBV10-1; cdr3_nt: TGCGCCAGCAGTGAGTCAGGGGGGAAAAGTTCAACAGATACGCAGTATTTT; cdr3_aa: CASSESGGKSSTDTQYF
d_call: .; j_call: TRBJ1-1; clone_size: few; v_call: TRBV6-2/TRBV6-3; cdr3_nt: TGTGCCAGCAGTTGGACACGGACTAAAAAGAACACTGAAGCTTTCTTT; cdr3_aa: CASSWTRTKKNTEAFF
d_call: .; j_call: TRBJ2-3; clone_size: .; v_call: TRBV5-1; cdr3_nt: TGCGCCAGTTTTCCGGGGCCCGGGGGGCTCACAGATACGCAGTATTTT; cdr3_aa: CASFPGPGGLTDTQYF
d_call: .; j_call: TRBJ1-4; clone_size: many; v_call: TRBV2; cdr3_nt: TGTGCCAGCAGTGAAGCGCGGGGGACTAATGAAAAACTGTTTTTT; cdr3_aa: CASSEARGTNEKLFF
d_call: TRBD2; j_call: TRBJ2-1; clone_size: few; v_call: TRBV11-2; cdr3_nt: TGTGCCAGCAGCTTAGGAGCGGGAAGCTACAATGAGCAGTTCTTC; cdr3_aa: CASSLGAGSYNEQFF
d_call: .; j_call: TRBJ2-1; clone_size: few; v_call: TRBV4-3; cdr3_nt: TGCGCCAGCAGCCAAGATGGGTCAGTTTACAATGAGCAGTTCTTC; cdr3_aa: CASSQDGSVYNEQFF
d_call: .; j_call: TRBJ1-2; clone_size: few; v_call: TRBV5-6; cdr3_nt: TGTGCCAGCAGCTTGACGCAGGTGTCCGGCTACACCTTC; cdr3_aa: CASSLTQVSGYTF
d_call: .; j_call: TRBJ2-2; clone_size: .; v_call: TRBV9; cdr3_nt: TGTGCCAGCAGCGTAGTAGGGGGAACCGGGGAGCTGTTTTTT; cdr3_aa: CASSVVGGTGELFF
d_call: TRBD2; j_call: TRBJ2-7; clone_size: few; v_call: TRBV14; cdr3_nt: TGTGCCAGCAGCCCAGGACTAGCGGGGACTAGAGAGCAGTACTTC; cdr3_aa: CASSPGLAGTREQYF
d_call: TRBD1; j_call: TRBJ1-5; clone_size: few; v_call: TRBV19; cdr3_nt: TGTGCCAGTAGGATGACAGGGGGTCTCCATCAGCCCCAGCATTTT; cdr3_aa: CASRMTGGLHQPQHF
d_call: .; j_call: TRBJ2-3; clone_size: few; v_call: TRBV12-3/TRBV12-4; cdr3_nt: TGTGCCAGCAGTTTGGGGATGGTTTATACGCAGTATTTT; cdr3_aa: CASSLGMVYTQYF
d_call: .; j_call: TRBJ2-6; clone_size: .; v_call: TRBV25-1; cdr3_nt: TGTGCCAGCAGTGTGGGGTCCGGGGCCAACGTCCTGACTTTC; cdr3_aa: CASSVGSGANVLTF
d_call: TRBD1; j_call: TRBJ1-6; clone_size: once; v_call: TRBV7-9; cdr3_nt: TGTGCCAGCAGCCGACAGGGCAAGCCCTATAATTCACCCCTCCACTTT; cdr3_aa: CASSRQGKPYNSPLHF
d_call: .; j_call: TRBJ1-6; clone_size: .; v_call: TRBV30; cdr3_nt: TGTGCCTGGAGGGGTAGATTGGAGAGTTCACCCCTCCACTTT; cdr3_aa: CAWRGRLESSPLHF
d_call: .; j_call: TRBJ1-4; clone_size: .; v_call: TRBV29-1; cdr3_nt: TGCAGCGTTGAAGATCCGAGCGGAAAACTGTTTTTT; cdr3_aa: CSVEDPSGKLFF
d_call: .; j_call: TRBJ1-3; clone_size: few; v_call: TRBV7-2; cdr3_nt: TGTGCCAGCAGCCCTCAGTACTCTGGAAACACCATATATTTT; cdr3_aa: CASSPQYSGNTIYF
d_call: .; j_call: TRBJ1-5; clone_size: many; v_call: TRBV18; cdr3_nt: TGTGCCAGCTCACCTCAGAGGGTAGGCCAGCCCCAGCATTTT; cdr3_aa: CASSPQRVGQPQHF
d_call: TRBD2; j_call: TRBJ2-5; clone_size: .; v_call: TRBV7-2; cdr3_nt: TGTGCCAGCAGCTCGCTAGCGGGAGAAGAGACCCAGTACTTC; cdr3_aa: CASSSLAGEETQYF
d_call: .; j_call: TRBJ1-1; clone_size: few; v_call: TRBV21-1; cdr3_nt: TGTGCCATCACCGACAGGGCGAACACTGAAGCTTTCTTT; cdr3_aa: CAITDRANTEAFF
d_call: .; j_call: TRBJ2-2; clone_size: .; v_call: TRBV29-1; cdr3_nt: TGCAGCGTTGGCAGATACACCGGGGAGCTGTTTTTT; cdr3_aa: CSVGRYTGELFF
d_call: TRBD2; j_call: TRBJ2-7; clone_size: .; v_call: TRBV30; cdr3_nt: TGTGCCTGGAGCGCTAGCGGGGGTTACTACGAGCAGTACTTC; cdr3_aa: CAWSASGGYYEQYF
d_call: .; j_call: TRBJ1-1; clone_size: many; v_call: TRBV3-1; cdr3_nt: TGTGCCAGCAGCCAAAGGACTGACACTGAAGCTTTCTTT; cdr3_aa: CASSQRTDTEAFF
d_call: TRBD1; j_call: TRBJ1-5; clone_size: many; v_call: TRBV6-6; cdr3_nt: TGTGCCGGAAAGGACAGGCAGCCCCAGCATTTT; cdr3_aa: CAGKDRQPQHF
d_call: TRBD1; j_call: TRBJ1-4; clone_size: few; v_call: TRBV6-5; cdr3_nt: TGTGCCAGCACCGCTAGATTAGGGGGCTGGGGTGAAAAACTGTTTTTT; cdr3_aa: CASTARLGGWGEKLFF
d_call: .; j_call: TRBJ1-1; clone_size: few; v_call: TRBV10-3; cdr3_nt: TGTGCCATCTCTGGCAGGAACACTGAAGCTTTCTTT; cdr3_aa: CAISGRNTEAFF
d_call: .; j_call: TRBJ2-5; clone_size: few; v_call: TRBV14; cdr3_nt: TGTGCCAGCAGCCAAGTTTTGGAGACCCAGTACTTC; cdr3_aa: CASSQVLETQYF
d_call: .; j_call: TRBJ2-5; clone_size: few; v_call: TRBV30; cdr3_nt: TGTGCCTGGAGTGCTGGAGAGATTCAAGAGACCCAGTACTTC; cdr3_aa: CAWSAGEIQETQYF
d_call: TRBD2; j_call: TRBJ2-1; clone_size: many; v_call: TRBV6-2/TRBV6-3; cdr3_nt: TGTGCCAGCAGCTACGGGACTAGCGGGAGGAATGAGCAGTTCTTC; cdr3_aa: CASSYGTSGRNEQFF
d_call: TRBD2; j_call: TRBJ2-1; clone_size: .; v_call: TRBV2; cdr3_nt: TGTGCCAGCAGGGGCGGGAGTTCCTATGAGCAGTTCTTC; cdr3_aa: CASRGGSSYEQFF
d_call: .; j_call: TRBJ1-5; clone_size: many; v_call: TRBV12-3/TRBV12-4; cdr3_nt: TGTGCCAGCAGTTTCTCGGGACGTCAGCCCCAGCATTTT; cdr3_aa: CASSFSGRQPQHF
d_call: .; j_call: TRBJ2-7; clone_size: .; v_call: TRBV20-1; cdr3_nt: TGCAGTGCAGGGTGGGACGGCTACGAGCAGTACTTC; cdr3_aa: CSAGWDGYEQYF
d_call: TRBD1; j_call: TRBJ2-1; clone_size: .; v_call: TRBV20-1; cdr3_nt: TGCAGTGCCCCAGGGACAGGGGGCTACTACAATGAGCAGTTCTTC; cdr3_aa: CSAPGTGGYYNEQFF
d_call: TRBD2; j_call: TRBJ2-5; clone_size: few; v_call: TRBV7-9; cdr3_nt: TGTGCCAGCAGCTCGGGGGGGTCTTGGGAGACCCAGTACTTC; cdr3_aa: CASSSGGSWETQYF